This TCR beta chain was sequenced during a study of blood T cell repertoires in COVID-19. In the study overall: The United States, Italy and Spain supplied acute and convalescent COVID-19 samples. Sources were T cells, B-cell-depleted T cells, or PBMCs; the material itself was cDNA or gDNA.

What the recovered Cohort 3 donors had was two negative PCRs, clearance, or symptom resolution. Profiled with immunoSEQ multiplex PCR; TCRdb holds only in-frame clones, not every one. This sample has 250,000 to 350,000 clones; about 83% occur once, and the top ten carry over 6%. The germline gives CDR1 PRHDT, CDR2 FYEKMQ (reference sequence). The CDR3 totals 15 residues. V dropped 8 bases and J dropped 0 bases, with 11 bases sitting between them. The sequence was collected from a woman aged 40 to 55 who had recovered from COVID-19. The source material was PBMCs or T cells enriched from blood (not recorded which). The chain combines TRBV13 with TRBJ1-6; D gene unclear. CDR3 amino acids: CASRRKSSYNSPLHF. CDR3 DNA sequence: TGTGCCAGCCGTAGAAAAAGCTCCTATAATTCACCCCTCCACTTT.